The rows below give T cell receptor beta chains drawn from one sample of a study of blood T cell repertoires in COVID-19. The assay was immunoSEQ multiplex PCR, and TCRdb's table has in-frame clones only and misses some. The repertoire holds 250,000 to 400,000 clones, with about nine tenths as singletons. The specimen was peripheral blood. The source of these receptors is a woman in her thirties with COVID-19, enrolled during active disease. The CDR3 runs from the conserved cysteine through the conserved F or W. The D gene is left open where the match is weak. Clone size is not always given. Where it is, it says once, few, many or a class for expanded clones.

>-|TRBV7-2|TRBJ2-5|-
CASSLVQGTQYF
TGTGCCAGCAGCTTAGTACAGGGGACCCAGTACTTC
>-|TRBV4-2|TRBJ1-4|TRBD1
CASSQDPLRDRGWEKLFF
TGTGCCAGCAGCCAAGACCCCCTCCGTGACAGGGGCTGGGAAAAACTGTTTTTT
>-|TRBV14|TRBJ1-2|TRBD1
CASSQGQGGYYGYTF
TGTGCCAGCAGCCAAGGACAGGGCGGGTACTATGGCTACACCTTC
>once|TRBV6-6|TRBJ2-1|TRBD1
CASSYPGQGAYEQFF
TGTGCCAGCAGTTACCCGGGACAGGGGGCTTATGAGCAGTTCTTC
>-|TRBV7-9|TRBJ1-1|TRBD1
CASSVGQGDRAFF
TGTGCCAGCAGCGTCGGACAGGGGGACAGAGCTTTCTTT
>-|TRBV7-2|TRBJ2-2|-
CASSLGGFGELFF
TGTGCCAGCAGCTTAGGAGGGTTCGGGGAGCTGTTTTTT
>-|TRBV4-1|TRBJ1-2|TRBD1
CASSQDSWEQGSLGYTF
TGCGCCAGCAGCCAAGATTCATGGGAACAGGGGAGTTTGGGCTACACCTTC
>-|TRBV6-5|TRBJ1-6|TRBD1
CASRAGQGSDSPLHF
TGTGCCAGCAGGGCCGGACAGGGGTCGGATTCACCCCTCCACTTT
>-|TRBV5-5|TRBJ2-7|TRBD1
CASSPKGQYYEQYF
TGTGCCAGCAGCCCGAAGGGACAGTACTACGAGCAGTACTTC
>-|TRBV9|TRBJ2-7|-
CASSPSSGGFFYEQYF
TGTGCCAGCAGCCCGTCCTCTGGGGGGTTCTTCTACGAGCAGTACTTC
>-|TRBV18|TRBJ1-2|TRBD1
CASSPGDSHNYGYTF
TGTGCCAGCTCACCTGGGGACAGCCATAACTATGGCTACACCTTC
>-|TRBV18|TRBJ1-3|-
CASSPQAAVGPGNTIYF
TGTGCCAGCTCACCACAGGCCGCCGTGGGGCCTGGAAACACCATATATTTT
>-|TRBV14|TRBJ2-5|-
CASSQSTGGSETQYF
TGTGCCAGCAGCCAATCCACGGGGGGCTCAGAGACCCAGTACTTC
>-|TRBV19|TRBJ1-2|-
CASSIGGLGGYTF
TGTGCCAGTAGTATAGGGGGGCTCGGCGGCTACACCTTC
>-|TRBV19|TRBJ2-1|TRBD2
CASSMWLAGGDEQFF
TGTGCCAGTAGTATGTGGCTAGCGGGGGGGGATGAGCAGTTCTTC
>-|TRBV15|TRBJ1-2|-
CATSRDRYGYTF
TGTGCCACCAGCAGAGACAGGTATGGCTACACCTTC
>-|TRBV28|TRBJ1-5|-
CASSPPPENNQPQHF
TGTGCCAGCAGCCCGCCCCCCGAGAACAATCAGCCCCAGCATTTT
>once|TRBV9|TRBJ1-5|TRBD1
CASSTTGSNQPQHF
TGTGCCAGCAGCACGACAGGGAGCAATCAGCCCCAGCATTTT
>-|TRBV6-2/TRBV6-3|TRBJ1-1|-
CASSYSGTGGTEAFF
TGTGCCAGCAGTTACTCAGGCACCGGGGGCACTGAAGCTTTCTTT
>once|TRBV18|TRBJ1-2|-
CASSPVRVTYGYTF
TGTGCCAGCTCACCAGTCAGGGTCACCTATGGCTACACCTTC
>-|TRBV5-8|TRBJ2-1|-
CASSTDRYNEQFF
TGTGCCAGCAGTACCGACAGGTACAATGAGCAGTTCTTC
>-|TRBV5-5|TRBJ1-1|TRBD1
CASSKFDRDTEAFF
TGTGCCAGCAGCAAGTTTGACAGGGACACTGAAGCTTTCTTT
>-|TRBV5-1|TRBJ1-1|-
CASRVTPVGGNTEAFF
TGCGCCAGCCGGGTTACGCCTGTGGGAGGGAACACTGAAGCTTTCTTT
>-|TRBV9|TRBJ2-2|-
CASSVGGGLTGELFF
TGTGCCAGCAGCGTAGGAGGGGGTCTCACCGGGGAGCTGTTTTTT
>few|TRBV3-1/TRBV3-2|TRBJ2-7|-
CASSQRQNYEQYF
TGTGCCAGCAGCCAAAGACAGAACTACGAGCAGTACTTC
>-|TRBV6-5|TRBJ1-6|TRBD1
CASSFGTGYSPLHF
TGTGCCAGCAGTTTTGGGACAGGGTATTCACCCCTCCACTTT
>once|TRBV2|TRBJ2-5|-
CASKDRRQETQYF
TGTGCCAGCAAAGACAGAAGACAAGAGACCCAGTACTTC
>once|TRBV30|TRBJ1-2|-
CAWSRGSTNYGYTF
TGTGCCTGGAGTCGCGGGAGCACTAACTATGGCTACACCTTC
>-|TRBV5-1|TRBJ1-2|TRBD1
CASNPATGAYGYTF
TGCGCCAGCAACCCTGCGACAGGGGCGTATGGCTACACCTTC
>-|TRBV6-5|TRBJ2-2|-
CASSSRGELFF
TGTGCCAGCAGTTCGCGCGGGGAGCTGTTTTTT
>-|TRBV30|TRBJ2-7|-
CAWSAVYYEQYF
TGTGCCTGGAGTGCTGTTTACTACGAGCAGTACTTC
>-|TRBV7-8|TRBJ1-1|-
CASSGHTEAFF
TGTGCCAGCAGCGGCCACACTGAAGCTTTCTTT
>-|TRBV6-2/TRBV6-3|TRBJ1-5|TRBD1
CASSPGGVGFVGQPQHF
TGTGCCAGCAGTCCAGGGGGCGTCGGGTTTGTAGGTCAGCCCCAGCATTTT
>-|TRBV6-5|TRBJ1-2|-
CASSQTDRSGYTF
TGTGCCAGCAGTCAAACGGACAGAAGTGGCTACACCTTC
>-|TRBV7-2|TRBJ2-3|-
CASSRRDNTDTQYF
TGTGCCAGCAGCCGTCGGGACAACACAGATACGCAGTATTTT
>-|TRBV6-6|TRBJ1-1|TRBD1
CASRETGRNTEAFF
TGTGCCAGCAGGGAGACAGGGAGAAACACTGAAGCTTTCTTT
>-|TRBV5-6|TRBJ1-6|-
CASSVQSSYNSPLHF
TGTGCCAGCAGCGTACAGAGCTCCTATAATTCACCCCTCCACTTT
>-|TRBV5-1|TRBJ2-3|-
CASSLGTMAADTQYF
TGCGCCAGCAGCTTGGGGACTATGGCCGCAGATACGCAGTATTTT
>once|TRBV4-2|TRBJ1-2|-
CASSQVPKGVYGYTF
TGTGCCAGCAGCCAAGTTCCGAAGGGAGTCTATGGCTACACCTTC
>-|TRBV7-3|TRBJ2-3|-
CASSLVAASTDTQYF
TGTGCCAGCAGCTTAGTAGCGGCAAGCACAGATACGCAGTATTTT
>once|TRBV20-1|TRBJ2-2|-
CSASRSQNTGELFF
TGCAGTGCTAGTCGCAGTCAGAACACCGGGGAGCTGTTTTTT
>-|TRBV9|TRBJ2-1|-
CASSVAGDGYNEQFF
TGTGCCAGCAGCGTGGCAGGGGATGGTTACAATGAGCAGTTCTTC
>-|TRBV18|TRBJ1-4|-
CASSTAGRGIEKLFF
TGTGCCAGCTCGACGGCTGGAAGAGGAATTGAAAAACTGTTTTTT
>once|TRBV5-4|TRBJ1-1|-
CASSSPLAGNTEAFF
TGTGCCAGCAGCTCCCCCCTGGCAGGGAACACTGAAGCTTTCTTT
>-|TRBV9|TRBJ1-5|-
CASSVGRGQPQHF
TGTGCCAGCAGCGTAGGGAGGGGTCAGCCCCAGCATTTT
>-|TRBV7-9|TRBJ1-5|TRBD1
CASSLVGTGQPQHF
TGTGCCAGCAGCTTAGTGGGGACAGGGCAGCCCCAGCATTTT
>-|TRBV5-6|TRBJ1-2|TRBD1
CASSPKNRGQNYGYTF
TGTGCCAGCAGCCCTAAGAACAGGGGGCAGAACTATGGCTACACCTTC
>-|TRBV2|TRBJ2-7|TRBD2
CASSLGRGVHEQYF
TGTGCCAGCAGCCTCGGGAGGGGGGTCCACGAGCAGTACTTC
>-|TRBV2|TRBJ1-2|TRBD1
CASSARQGKSLYGYTF
TGTGCCAGCAGTGCCCGACAGGGCAAGTCGCTCTATGGCTACACCTTC
>-|TRBV6-4|TRBJ2-5|TRBD2
CASNSGGAQYF
TGTGCCAGCAACTCTGGGGGGGCCCAGTACTTC
>-|TRBV13|TRBJ1-5|TRBD1
CASSFQGAQPQHF
TGTGCCAGCAGCTTCCAGGGGGCTCAGCCCCAGCATTTT
>-|TRBV28|TRBJ1-2|-
CASSSRGFGYTF
TGTGCCAGCAGTTCCCGGGGGTTTGGCTACACCTTC
>-|TRBV27|TRBJ1-1|-
CASSFTGSPLGTEAFF
TGTGCCAGCAGTTTTACAGGGAGCCCCCTGGGCACTGAAGCTTTCTTT
>-|TRBV27|TRBJ1-2|-
CASSPTWGDNYGYTF
TGTGCCAGCAGTCCTACGTGGGGGGATAACTATGGCTACACCTTC
>-|TRBV6-5|TRBJ1-5|-
CASRTTRNSNQPQHF
TGTGCCAGCAGGACGACACGGAATAGCAATCAGCCCCAGCATTTT
>-|TRBV14|TRBJ1-6|-
CASSLLTQPSPLHF
TGTGCCAGCAGCCTTTTGACTCAACCTTCACCCCTCCACTTT
>-|TRBV18|TRBJ2-7|TRBD2
CASSPLSGGNPGEQYF
TGTGCCAGCTCACCACTTAGCGGGGGTAACCCGGGGGAGCAGTACTTC